Presented here are 7 T cell receptor beta chains from one specimen sequenced in a study of long-term antiretroviral therapy in people with HIV. With survey level as its setting, the immunoSEQ assay was v3.0. TCRdb's table, derived via immunoSEQ multiplex PCR, lists solely in-frame clones and lacks some. The table includes approximately 19,000 clones, 76% detected once. Sequenced here: unsorted PBMCs, sampled 0.5 years before starting antiretroviral therapy. All receptors come from a woman between 50 and 59 years old with HIV.

The chain is built from TRBV10-3 and TRBJ2-4; no definite D call. Germline assignment: CDR1 ENHRY and CDR2 SYGVKD. The CDR3 length is 14 residues. V was cut by 7 bases and J by 3 bases, with 13 bases left in between. For the CDR3, the DNA is TGTGCCATCACCTCCGGGCCAGACAAAAACATTCAGTACTTC. Translated, it gives CAITSGPDKNIQYF.

J is TRBJ2-3 and V is TRBV7-2, with D possibly called TRBD1 or TRBD2 (6 bases each). CDR1 is SGHTA and CDR2 is FQGNSA in the germline V gene. The CDR3 has 14 amino acids. Between the trimmed V and J ends, which lost 1 base and 13 bases, there was a span of 18 bases. CDR3 DNA: TGTGCCAGCAGCTTAGGGGGGCAGGCTAGCGAGAAGTATTTT. It yields the protein CASSLGGQASEKYF.

The J gene is TRBJ1-3, the V gene TRBV6-1, with 8 bases lining up with TRBD1. Germline CDR1 and CDR2: MNHNS and SASEGT. V lost 5 bases and J lost 1; bases outside the gene matches: 4. This CDR3 contains 15 residues. CDR3 region: CASSKWTGSGNTIYF. In DNA, the CDR3 is TGTGCCAGCAGTAAATGGACAGGGTCTGGAAACACCATATATTTT.

This CDR3 reads CASSAFVGKTETQYF. The CDR3 nucleotides are TGCGCCAGCAGCGCGTTCGTCGGAAAGACGGAGACCCAGTACTTC. This rearrangement joins TRBV5-1 to TRBJ2-5; the D is unclear. The CDR3 consists of 15 residues. The germline V and J ends were trimmed by 4 bases and 5 bases, with 18 bases remaining between them. Germline assignment: CDR1 SGHRS and CDR2 YFSETQ. The full variable domain, in which reference TRBV5-1 and TRBJ2-5 provide the parts outside the CDR3, is KAGVTQTPRYLIKTRGQQVTLSCSPISGHRSVSWYQQTPGQGLQFLFEYFSETQRNKGNFPGRFSGRQFSNSRSEMNVSTLELGDSALYLCASSAFVGKTETQYFGPGTRLLVL.

The chain has TRBV27 and TRBJ1-4; D might be TRBD1 (5 bases). Trimming pared 5 bases from V and 7 bases from J, leaving 17 bases between. The CDR3 runs to 15 residues. Germline CDR1 MNHEY, CDR2 SMNVEV (reference sequence). CDR3 amino acids: CASSPTGRYGEKLFF. CDR3 DNA: TGTGCCAGCAGTCCTACAGGACGGTATGGTGAAAAACTGTTTTTT.

Here the CDR3 DNA reads TGTGCCAGCAGCCCAGGGGGAGGGGAGTATGGCTACACCTTC. Translated: CASSPGGGEYGYTF. The chain carries TRBV7-9 and TRBJ1-2, with 7 bases fitting TRBD1. The CDR3 runs 14 residues. Unmatched junction bases numbered 8, after V lost 5 bases and J lost 5 bases. Germline-derived CDR1 and CDR2 are SEHNR and FQNEAQ (reference sequence).

The V and J genes are TRBV29-1 and TRBJ1-1; D is unresolved. Trimming took 2 bases from V and 4 from J, leaving 11 bases between them. The CDR3 consists of 13 residues. Germline V CDR1 and CDR2: SQVTM, ANQGSEA. The CDR3 DNA reads as TGCAGCGTTGAAAAGGGCTTGGGCACTGAAGCTTTCTTT. It is translated as CSVEKGLGTEAFF.